This note documents a single T cell receptor (beta chain) sequence. No antigen is known for it. The data derive from a study of cytomegalovirus exposure and HLA in healthy donors. Germline V lookup: CDR1 MNHEY, CDR2 SMNVEV (reference sequence). This CDR3 spans 15 amino acids. The V gene end was trimmed by 6 bases and the J gene end by 0 bases; junction bases not matched to a gene: 3. Study-wide points: The classifier reportedly diagnosed cytomegalovirus status with high specificity and sensitivity.

TCRdb keeps only in-frame clones here, not all; method: immunoSEQ multiplex PCR. In the table there are 100,000 to 150,000 clones, roughly 89% of which are singletons. The sample taken for sequencing was PBMCs. The V call is TRBV27, the J call TRBJ2-2; TRBD1 agrees at 8 bases. This TCR was recovered from a woman under 30 in good health and CMV-seronegative. Here the CDR3 reads CASRPGQANTGELFF. The CDR3 DNA reads TGTGCCAGCAGGCCGGGACAGGCGAACACCGGGGAGCTGTTTTTT.